The source of this TCR beta chain is a study of T-cell reconstitution after alpha-beta-depleted transplantation in children. On this clonotype itself: One base away lies a much larger clone, so this may be a sequencing read error.

It was with unique molecular identifiers that the TCRbeta library was prepared. TCRdb reprocessed the PCR reads with MiXCR, giving one entry per CDR3 protein. The sample shows roughly 200,000 distinct CDR3 sequences, around 7% of them seen only once. The sequence derives from a human donor who donated a stem cell graft to a child with Wiskott-Aldrich syndrome. The specimen was PBMCs from the stem cell graft donor, collected from the stem cell graft.

Here the CDR3 reads CASRGPGTGANVLAF. DNA for the CDR3: TGCGCCAGCAGGGGACCAGGGACAGGGGCCAACGTCCTGGCTTTC. The V gene is TRBV5-1, the J gene TRBJ2-6; 10 bases match TRBD1. CDR1 and CDR2 from the germline V gene are SGHRS and YFSETQ. The CDR3 spans 15 residues.